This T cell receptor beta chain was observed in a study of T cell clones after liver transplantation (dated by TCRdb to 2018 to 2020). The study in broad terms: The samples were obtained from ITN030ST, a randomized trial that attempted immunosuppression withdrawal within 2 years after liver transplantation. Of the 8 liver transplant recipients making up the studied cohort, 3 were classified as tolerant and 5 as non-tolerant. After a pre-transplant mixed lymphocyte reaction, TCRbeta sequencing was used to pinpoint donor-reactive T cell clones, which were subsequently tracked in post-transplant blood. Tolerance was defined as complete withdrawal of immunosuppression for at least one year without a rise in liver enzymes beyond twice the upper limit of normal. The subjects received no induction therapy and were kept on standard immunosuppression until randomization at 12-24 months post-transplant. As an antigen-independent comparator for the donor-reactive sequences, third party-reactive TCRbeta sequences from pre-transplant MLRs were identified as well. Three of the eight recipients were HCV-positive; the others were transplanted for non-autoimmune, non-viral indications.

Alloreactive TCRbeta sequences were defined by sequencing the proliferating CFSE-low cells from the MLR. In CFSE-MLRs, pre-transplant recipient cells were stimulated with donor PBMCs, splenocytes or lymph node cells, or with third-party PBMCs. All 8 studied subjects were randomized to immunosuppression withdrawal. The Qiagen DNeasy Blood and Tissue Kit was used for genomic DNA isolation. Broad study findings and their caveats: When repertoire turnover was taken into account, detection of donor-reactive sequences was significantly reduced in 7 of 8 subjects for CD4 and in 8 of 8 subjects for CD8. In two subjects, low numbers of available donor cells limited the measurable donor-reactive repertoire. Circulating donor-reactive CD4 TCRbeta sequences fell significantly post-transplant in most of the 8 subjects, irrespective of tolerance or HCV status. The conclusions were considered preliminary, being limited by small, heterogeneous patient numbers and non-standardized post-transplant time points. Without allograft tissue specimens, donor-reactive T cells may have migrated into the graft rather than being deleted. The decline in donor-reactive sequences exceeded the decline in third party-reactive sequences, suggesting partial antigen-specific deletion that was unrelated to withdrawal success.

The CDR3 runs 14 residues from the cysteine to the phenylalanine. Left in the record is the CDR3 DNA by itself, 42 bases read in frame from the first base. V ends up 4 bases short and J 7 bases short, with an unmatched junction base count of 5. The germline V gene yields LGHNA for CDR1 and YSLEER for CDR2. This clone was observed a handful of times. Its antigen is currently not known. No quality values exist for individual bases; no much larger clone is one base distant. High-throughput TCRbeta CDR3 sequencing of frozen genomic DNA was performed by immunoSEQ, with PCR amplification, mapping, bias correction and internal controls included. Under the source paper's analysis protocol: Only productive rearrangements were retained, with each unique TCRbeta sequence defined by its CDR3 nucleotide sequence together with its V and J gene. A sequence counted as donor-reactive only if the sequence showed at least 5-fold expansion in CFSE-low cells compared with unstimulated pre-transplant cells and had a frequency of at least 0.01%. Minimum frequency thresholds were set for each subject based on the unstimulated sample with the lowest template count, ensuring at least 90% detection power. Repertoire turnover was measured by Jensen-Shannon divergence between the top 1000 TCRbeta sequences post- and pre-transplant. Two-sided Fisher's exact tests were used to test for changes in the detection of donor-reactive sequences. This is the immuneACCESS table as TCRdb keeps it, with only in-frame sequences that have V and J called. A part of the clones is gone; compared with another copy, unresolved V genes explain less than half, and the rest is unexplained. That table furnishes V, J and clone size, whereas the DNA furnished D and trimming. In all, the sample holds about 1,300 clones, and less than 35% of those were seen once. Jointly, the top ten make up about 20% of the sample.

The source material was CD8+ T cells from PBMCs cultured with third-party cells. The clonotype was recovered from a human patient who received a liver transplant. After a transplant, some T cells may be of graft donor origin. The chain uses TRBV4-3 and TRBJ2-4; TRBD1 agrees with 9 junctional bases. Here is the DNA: TGCGCCAGCAGCCCTGGACAGGGGAGGAACATTCAGTACTTC. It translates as CASSPGQGRNIQYF.